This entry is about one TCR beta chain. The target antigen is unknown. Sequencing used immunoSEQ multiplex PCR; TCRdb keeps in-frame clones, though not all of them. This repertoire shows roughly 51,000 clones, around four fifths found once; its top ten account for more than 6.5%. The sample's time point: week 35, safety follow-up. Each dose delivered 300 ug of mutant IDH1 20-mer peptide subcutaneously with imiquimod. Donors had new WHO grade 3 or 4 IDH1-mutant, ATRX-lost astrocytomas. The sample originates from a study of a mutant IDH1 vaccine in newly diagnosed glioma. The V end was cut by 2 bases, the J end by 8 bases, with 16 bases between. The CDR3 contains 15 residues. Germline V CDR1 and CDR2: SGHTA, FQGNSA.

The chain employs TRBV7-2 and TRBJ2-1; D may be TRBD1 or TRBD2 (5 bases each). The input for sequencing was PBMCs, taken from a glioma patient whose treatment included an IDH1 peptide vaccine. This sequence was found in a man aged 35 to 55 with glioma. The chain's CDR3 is CASSLWGSDDHEQFF. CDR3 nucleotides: TGTGCCAGCAGCTTATGGGGGTCTGATGACCATGAGCAGTTCTTC.